The following is a T cell receptor (beta chain) sequence with its context. A second roughly 6 to 12 cycle PCR used barcoded and J-beta primers. Each CDR3 protein is one row after TCRdb ran MiXCR on the 5' RACE reads. The data hold about 800,000 distinct CDR3 sequences, with around a quarter observed a single time. This entry belongs to a study of blood T cells in healthy people across ages. These data also featured in a second study, about T cells of mothers and their children.

The sample taken for sequencing was blood. This sequence originates from a boy younger than 18 in good health.

Written as DNA, the CDR3 is TGTGCCAGTAAGGAAGCCAATAATGAAAAACTGTTTTTT. Residues: CASKEANNEKLFF. The chain combines TRBV7-2 with TRBJ1-4; D is unresolved. V lost 9 bases, J lost 4 bases, and 12 bases lay in between. Germline values: CDR1 SGHTA, CDR2 FQGNSA. The CDR3 runs to 13 residues.